There are many counts of the clone carrying this T cell receptor (beta chain). Its antigen remains unidentified. TCRdb independently ran MiXCR on the multiplex PCR reads; one entry per CDR3 protein. Among some 170,000 distinct CDR3 sequences, 25% to 40% were seen once, and the ten largest hold 3% to 4%. Axillary draining lymph nodes of breast cancer patients supplied the node samples. The sample comes from a study of breast tumors, draining lymph nodes, adjacent tissues. Study results and caveats: Tumor TCR diversity was below lymph nodes but above nontumor tissue.

The origin of this receptor is a female donor with breast cancer. Some clones in this sample may be carry-over from other donors' samples. Sequenced input: axillary lymph node tissue.

The CDR3 reads CASSVGLTGGGSGANVLTF. The DNA of the CDR3 is TGTGCCAGCAGCGTGGGGCTTACAGGGGGCGGTTCTGGGGCCAACGTCCTGACTTTC. J is TRBJ2-6 and V is TRBV9, with TRBD1 matching over 9 bases. Germline assignment: CDR1 SGDLS and CDR2 YYNGEE. J lost 1 base, V lost 2 bases, and 10 bases had no gene match. The CDR3 has 19 amino acids.